What follows are 25 T cell receptor beta chains derived from one specimen sequenced in a study of T cell responses to AZD1222 COVID-19 vaccine. Sequencing used immunoSEQ multiplex PCR; TCRdb keeps in-frame clones, though not all of them. Of more than 80,000 clones in the sample, around 86% are singletons; the top ten hold 10% to 13%. The sequencing used peripheral blood, collected on day 0 of AZD1222 vaccination. These receptors originate from an adult in good health.

V usage is TRBV5-4 and J usage is TRBJ1-2, with D unclear. The CDR3 totals 9 residues. The V end lost 4 bases, the J end lost 10 bases, and 5 bases lay between the germline ends. Germline V CDR1 and CDR2: SGHNT, YYREEE (reference sequence). CDR3 coding DNA: TGTGCCAGCAGCCCGTACTACACCTTC. It codes for CASSPYYTF.

This sequence joins TRBV2 and TRBJ1-6; TRBD1 is a possible D gene (6 bases). V shed 7 bases and J shed 7 bases, with 17 bases lying between them. The CDR3 is 15 amino acids. Germline V gives CDR1 SNHLY, CDR2 FYNNEI. The DNA of the CDR3 is TGTGCCAGCACCCTAGGGGGGACGGGGAATTCACCCCTCCACTTT. It codes for CASTLGGTGNSPLHF.

This chain connects TRBV9 to TRBJ2-7, with 9 bases aligning to TRBD1. Germline assignment: CDR1 SGDLS and CDR2 YYNGEE. CDR3 length: 15 residues. The trim removed 4 bases at V and 3 bases at J, leaving 8 bases unmatched. CDR3 sequence (DNA): TGTGCCAGCAGCTGGTCGGACAGGGGAAACTACGAGCAGTACTTC. Translated: CASSWSDRGNYEQYF. Full variable domain (outside the CDR3, taken from reference TRBV9 and TRBJ2-7): DSGVTQTPKHLITATGQRVTLRCSPRSGDLSVYWYQQSLDQGLQFLIQYYNGEERAKGNILERFSAQQFPDLHSELNLSSLELGDSALYFCASSWSDRGNYEQYFGPGTRLTVT.

This sequence joins TRBV2 and TRBJ2-3, with TRBD2 as a possible D gene (5 bases). The germline V and J ends were trimmed by 5 bases and 5 bases, with 17 bases remaining between them. The CDR3 is made up of 15 amino acids. Germline CDR1 and CDR2: SNHLY and FYNNEI. The CDR3 region has the DNA TGTGCCAGCAGTCGGACGCCCCGAGAGGGAGATACGCAGTATTTT. Translating gives CASSRTPREGDTQYF.

V usage is TRBV9 and J usage is TRBJ2-3; possible D gene TRBD2, 5 bases. V dropped 5 bases and J dropped 4 bases, with 14 bases sitting between them. From germline, CDR1 is SGDLS and CDR2 YYNGEE. The CDR3 loop spans 14 amino acids. The CDR3 loop reads CASSFGIQADTQYF. DNA for the CDR3: TGTGCCAGCAGTTTCGGGATCCAGGCAGATACGCAGTATTTT.

The rearrangement links TRBV28 to TRBJ2-7; 13 bases are shared with TRBD2. The CDR3 is made up of 16 amino acids. Looked up from germline, CDR1 is MDHEN and CDR2 is SYDVKM. V dropped 6 bases and J dropped 3; count of bases not matched to a gene: 8. The chain's CDR3 is CASSLGLAGVFYEQYF. The CDR3 nucleotides are TGTGCCAGCAGCCTCGGACTAGCGGGAGTTTTCTACGAGCAGTACTTC.

In its sample, this clone was seen once. The chain carries TRBV3-1 (or the pseudogene TRBV3-2) and TRBJ2-5; D call uncertain. There are 13 residues in the CDR3. Germline loops: CDR1 LGHDT, CDR2 YNNKEL (reference sequence). The V gene lost 3 bases and the J gene lost 7 bases, with 12 bases spanning the gap. The CDR3 loop is CASSQDAPGTQYF. For the CDR3, the DNA is TGTGCCAGCAGCCAGGACGCACCAGGGACCCAGTACTTC.

V gene TRBV3-1 (or the pseudogene TRBV3-2) combines with J gene TRBJ2-5; D may be TRBD2 (5 bases). The length of the CDR3 is 17 residues. Germline V gene lookup returns CDR1 LGHDT and CDR2 YNNKEL (reference sequence). The germline V and J ends were trimmed by 4 bases and 7 bases, with 25 bases remaining between them. The CDR3 nucleotides are TGTGCCAGCAGCCGTGGCGGGTCCAGGCCCAGATGGGGGACCCAGTACTTC. Translated, it gives CASSRGGSRPRWGTQYF.

The chain couples TRBV7-2 to TRBJ2-1, with 13 bases matching TRBD2. The CDR3 contains 17 residues. Germline CDR1 is SGHTA and CDR2 is FQGNSA. The V gene end was trimmed by 2 bases and the J gene end by 4 bases; junction bases not matched to a gene: 5. CDR3 DNA sequence: TGTGCCAGCAGCTTACCTGGACTAGCGGGAGAGTACAATGAGCAGTTCTTC. It encodes CASSLPGLAGEYNEQFF. Full variable domain (missing parts from reference TRBV7-2 and TRBJ2-1): GAGVSQSPSNKVTEKGKDVELRCDPISGHTALYWYRQSLGQGLEFLIYFQGNSAPDKSGLPSDRFSAERTGGSVSTLTIQRTQQEDSAVYLCASSLPGLAGEYNEQFFGPGTRLTVL.

The genes are TRBV19 and TRBJ2-3, with TRBD1 matching 8 bases. Unmatched junction bases numbered 8, after V lost 8 bases and J lost 1 base. CDR3 length equals 15 residues. Per the germline V gene, CDR1 is LNHDA and CDR2 is SQIVND (reference sequence). CDR3 sequence: CASGRLGQGTDTQYF. The CDR3, as DNA: TGTGCCAGTGGGAGACTGGGACAGGGCACAGATACGCAGTATTTT.

V gene TRBV5-4 combines with J gene TRBJ1-5; 12 bases are shared with TRBD1. CDR3 length: 17 amino acids. V was clipped by 3 bases and J by 1 base; unmatched bases: 5. The germline V gene encodes CDR1 SGHNT and CDR2 YYREEE (reference sequence). The CDR3 DNA reads TGTGCCAGCAGCTGGGGGACAGGGGGCAAAAGCAATCAGCCCCAGCATTTT. Its translation: CASSWGTGGKSNQPQHF.

V gene TRBV21-1 combines with J gene TRBJ2-6. TRBV21-1 is recorded as a pseudogene. CDR3 length equals 19 residues. DNA for the CDR3: TGTGCCAGCAGCAAAGAGAGGGGAGCTACGACCTCTGGGGCCAACGTCCTGACTTTC. The encoded protein is CASSKERGATTSGANVLTF.

In this sample, this clone turned up once. The rearrangement joins TRBV19 to TRBJ2-7; TRBD2 matches at 8 bases. CDR1 LNHDA and CDR2 SQIVND come from the germline V gene (reference sequence). J lost 4 bases, V lost 5 bases, and 10 bases had no gene match. The CDR3 runs to 15 residues. The CDR3 sequence: CASSPPSGGRYEQYF. The CDR3 nucleotides read TGTGCCAGTAGTCCCCCGAGCGGGGGTCGATACGAGCAGTACTTC.

The genes are TRBV3-1 (or the pseudogene TRBV3-2) and TRBJ2-1, with TRBD2 as a possible D gene (6 bases). V was clipped by 1 base and J by 5 bases, with 9 bases between them. Germline V gene sequence: CDR1 LGHDT, CDR2 YNNKEL (reference sequence). The CDR3 has 14 residues. The CDR3 DNA sequence: TGTGCCAGCAGCCAAGCGGGAGTTAACAATGAGCAGTTCTTC. Translating it yields CASSQAGVNNEQFF.

The CDR3 sequence is CASSSGQGREKLFF. The CDR3 bases are TGTGCCAGCAGTTCCGGACAGGGGAGGGAAAAACTGTTTTTT. The V gene is TRBV28, the J gene TRBJ1-4; 9 bases align to TRBD1. The CDR3 has 14 residues. V was clipped by 4 bases and J by 8 bases; unmatched bases: 5. The germline V gene encodes CDR1 MDHEN and CDR2 SYDVKM.

The chain is built from TRBV3-1 (or the pseudogene TRBV3-2) and TRBJ2-3; 8 positions match TRBD2. Germline V gives CDR1 LGHDT, CDR2 YNNKEL (reference sequence). This CDR3 is 17 amino acids long. Trimming cost V 1 base and J 8 bases; bases outside gene matches: 14. CDR3 DNA: TGTGCCAGCAGCCAAGTCCCCCCTCTAAGCGGGAGTCGTACGCAGTATTTT. It is translated as CASSQVPPLSGSRTQYF.

Written as DNA, the CDR3 is TGTGCCAGCAGTGAAAAGTCGGGACTAGCGAACGAGCAGTTCTTC. This gives the protein CASSEKSGLANEQFF. This chain connects TRBV2 to TRBJ2-1; 10 bases line up with TRBD2. Germline lookup yields CDR1 SNHLY and CDR2 FYNNEI. The V gene end was trimmed by 2 bases and the J gene end by 10 bases; junction bases not matched to a gene: 8. This CDR3 spans 15 amino acids.

The chain links TRBV30 to TRBJ2-2; tentatively, D is TRBD1 (5 bases). In germline, CDR1 is GTSNPN, CDR2 SVGIG (reference sequence). This CDR3 has 16 amino acids. Trimming pared 3 bases from V and 1 base from J, leaving 15 bases between. The CDR3 DNA reads TGTGCCTGGAGCGCCCTCCGAAGGGGGAACACCGGGGAGCTGTTTTTT. Its translation: CAWSALRRGNTGELFF. Variable domain in full (rest from reference TRBV30 and TRBJ2-2): SQTIHQWPATLVQPVGSPLSLECTVEGTSNPNLYWYRQAAGRGLQLLFYSVGIGQISSEVPQNLSASRPQDRQFILSSKKLLLSDSGFYLCAWSALRRGNTGELFFGEGSRLTVL.

This sequence joins TRBV27 and TRBJ1-5; D call uncertain. The CDR3 has 15 residues. Germline CDR1 and CDR2: MNHEY and SMNVEV (reference sequence). Trimming cost V 5 bases and J 0 bases, with 11 bases left between them. As DNA, the CDR3 is TGTGCCAGCAGTCCGTACCGTGGTAGCAATCAGCCCCAGCATTTT. It yields the protein CASSPYRGSNQPQHF.

At least ten counts were recorded for this clone. This chain links TRBV10-2 with TRBJ2-2, with 10 bases fitting TRBD2. This CDR3 is 18 amino acids long. V lost 6 bases to trimming and J lost 8 bases; unmatched junction nucleotides: 18. Looked up from germline, CDR1 is WSHSY and CDR2 is SAAADI. CDR3 bases: TGCGCCAGCAGGGCTATTCCGGGACTAGCGCTTCCAGGGGGGGAGCTGTTTTTT. Its translation is CASRAIPGLALPGGELFF.

The chain couples TRBV5-1 to TRBJ2-5, with a possible D match to TRBD1 (5 bases). With 0 bases removed from V and 4 bases from J, the gap between germline ends came to 13 bases. There are 15 residues in the CDR3. Per germline, CDR1 SGHRS and CDR2 YFSETQ. The CDR3 loop reads CASSLEGQNPETQYF. CDR3 nucleotides: TGCGCCAGCAGCTTGGAGGGGCAGAACCCAGAGACCCAGTACTTC.

The chain carries TRBV7-9 and TRBJ1-4; weak D call: TRBD1 (6 bases). CDR1 and CDR2 from the germline V gene are SEHNR and FQNEAQ (reference sequence). Trimming took off 1 base at V and 6 bases at J, with 12 bases between the two ends. The CDR3 spans 15 residues. The CDR3 sequence: CASSLEQGGYEKLFF. Written as DNA, the CDR3 is TGTGCCAGCAGCTTAGAACAGGGTGGATATGAAAAACTGTTTTTT.

This chain uses TRBV3-1 (or the pseudogene TRBV3-2) with TRBJ2-2; 15 bases map to TRBD2. The CDR3 has 16 amino acids. With V trimmed by 4 bases and J by 6 bases, 3 bases remained unmatched. Germline loops: CDR1 LGHDT, CDR2 YNNKEL (reference sequence). The CDR3 sequence is CASSLGLAGGPGELFF. The DNA of the CDR3 is TGTGCCAGCAGCCTTGGACTAGCGGGAGGGCCCGGGGAGCTGTTTTTT.

This clone has only a few counts. The V and J genes are TRBV30 and TRBJ1-6; D is unresolved. The CDR3 runs 12 residues. Trimming took 1 base from V and 14 from J, leaving 12 bases between them. Germline V gives CDR1 GTSNPN, CDR2 SVGIG (reference sequence). CDR3 sequence: CAWSAQSETLHF. The CDR3 nucleotides read TGTGCCTGGAGTGCACAGTCGGAGACCCTCCACTTT.

The chain combines TRBV5-1 with TRBJ2-2; TRBD2 matches 10 bases. Germline CDR1 reads SGHRS; CDR2 reads YFSETQ. This CDR3 is built from 16 residues. Losses at the gene ends were 1 base for V and 5 bases for J; bases not matched to a gene: 5. In DNA, the CDR3 is TGCGCCAGCAGCTTGATGGCTAGCGGGAGAACCGGGGAGCTGTTTTTT. This sequence encodes CASSLMASGRTGELFF.